The text below deals with one TCR beta chain. What it binds is unknown. The V end was cut by 3 bases, the J end by 1 base, with 12 bases between. This CDR3 has 16 amino acids. The germline gives CDR1 SGHAT, CDR2 FQNNGV. From the 5' RACE reads, TCRdb called clonotypes with MiXCR, one entry per CDR3 protein. Among around 350,000 distinct CDR3 sequences listed, about 9.9% were seen once. The record originates from a study of T cells after yellow fever vaccination. The study's findings and limits: Subsequent booster samples again held most clones from primary vaccination (roughly 95% CD4, 85% to 90% CD8).

The chain is built from TRBV11-2 and TRBJ2-2; a weak D match, TRBD2 (6 bases). Sequences were derived from PBMCs, sampled on the day of the first yellow fever vaccination. The origin of this receptor is a man between 18 and 29 years old who received the YFV17D yellow fever vaccine. The CDR3 loop reads CASSFTGTLNTGELFF. The CDR3 region has the DNA TGTGCCAGCAGCTTTACGGGGACTTTGAACACCGGGGAGCTGTTTTTT.